This T cell receptor beta chain was observed in a study of cytomegalovirus exposure and HLA in healthy donors (dated by TCRdb to about 2017). For the study in its entirety: In an earlier analysis of 550 to 750 of the donors, 276 Gb of sequence data and 120 million or so unique TCR beta sequences from 180 million or so T cells were reported. About 320 gigabases of sequencing data and 70 million to 100 million unique TCR sequences were included in an early release covering around 650 HLA-typed donors. Of the roughly 390 genotyped donors, roughly 76% were placed in the genetic ancestry cluster associated with self-reported Caucasian donors. The study aimed to test whether signatures of past pathogen exposure could be identified by cataloging public T cell receptors. The T cell repertoires of some 670 subjects were profiled by immunosequencing and related to cytomegalovirus serostatus. Along with the approximately 620-subject first cohort, a separate validation cohort of approximately 110 different subjects was used. The study combined high-throughput TCR immunosequencing, statistical association of individual TCRs with disease status, and machine learning to predict cytomegalovirus infection status. To study patterns of TCR occurrence, a later analysis re-analyzed previously published TCR beta repertoires from around 700 donors and added high-resolution HLA genotyping. The later analysis used no new phenotypic data to find candidate immune exposures, relying instead on TCR beta sequences and their occurrence across donors. In an earlier analysis of several hundred of the donors, high-throughput TCR beta sequencing was used to judge whether each TCR beta V gene segment behaved as functional or pseudogenic. Donor age, sex, ethnicity and CMV serostatus were compiled alongside the repertoire data. In a later genetic analysis, genome-wide SNP genotypes for 398 of the 666 donors were used, and that subset was treated as a discovery cohort. All discovery cohort repertoires had been generated using a single sequencing platform. HLA typing included class I and class II loci at four-digit resolution. Typing coverage varied by locus: roughly 620-640 donors for A, B, C, DRB1 and DQB1; approximately 500 for DQA1; about 570 for DPA1; fewer than 480 for DPB1. Roughly five DR-DQ haplotypes were handled as single units for association and clustering because linkage in the cohort was strong. Across about 370 genotyped donors of the cohort, an average of roughly 250,000 unique TCR beta nucleotide sequences per donor were sequenced, and 15% to 20% of those sequences were non-productive.

Turning to this clone: Its antigen is still unknown. This CDR3 fails to terminate in the conserved phenylalanine or tryptophan, so it likely reflects a read error.

Summary of the overall study and its limitations: Roughly uniform sequencing depth across donors was assumed in presence/absence analyses, although this assumption may not hold. HLA typing was unavailable for some donors at each locus, so association tests used only the typed subset. Compared with equally common non-associated chains, HLA-associated TCR beta chains in a later analysis were more clonally expanded and had lower generation probabilities. Across donors, most TCR sequences were observed very rarely, whereas some public TCRs were present in many individuals. In both the original and validation cohorts, the classifier was reported to diagnose cytomegalovirus status with high specificity and sensitivity. In a later analysis, TCR association rates were found to vary across HLA loci, with the most associated TCRs seen for DRB1 alleles and the fewest for HLA-C alleles. Broadly in line with IMGT annotations, most TCR beta V segments showed up in productive rearrangements about 90% or about 30% of the time in an earlier analysis of 587 of the donors. A total of 164 TCR beta chains were listed by the study as associated with cytomegalovirus. A later analysis found that most CMV-associated TCR beta chains appeared HLA-restricted, with HLA associations seemingly driven largely by CMV exposure. In a later analysis, about 16,000 TCR beta sequences were associated with specific HLA alleles at a false discovery rate of 0.05. Strong co-occurrence of HLA alleles, especially DR and DQ, made assigning TCR associations to individual alleles difficult. For the cohort, immune exposure information was limited to CMV serostatus. Compared with the approximately 720-donor mean, donors in an Asian-associated ancestry cluster had fewer N-insertions in productive TCRs, according to a later genetic analysis. A group of highly shared sequence variants was considered likely to be a technical artifact of the sequencing pipeline. A later genetic analysis associated a missense DCLRE1C variant with V-gene and J-gene trimming of TCR beta chains, and an independent cohort replicated the association. Some IMGT-functional V segments, including TRBV6-2 and TRBV6-3, could not be told apart with the 87-base-pair reads, so those segments were excluded. In a later analysis, several top co-occurrence clusters were reported to appear linked to parvovirus B19, influenza, CMV and Epstein-Barr virus. In vitro tests confirmed that a few of the cytomegalovirus-associated TCR beta chains recognize cytomegalovirus antigens. Because counts were too low, approximately 15 rarely observed V segments, including chromosome 9 orphons, were excluded from the earlier analysis of some 590 of the donors. The authors suggested that the approach could potentially be generalized to other disease states and immunological phenotypes. Linkage disequilibrium might explain the correlated functional status among segregating V segments, but an unknown experimental factor could not be excluded. A further reported finding was that TCR beta sequences accurately predicted the HLA-A and HLA-B alleles for most subjects in the first cohort. Only TCR beta chains were sequenced in this cohort, and the absence of alpha or paired-chain data limited detectable features.

The library was generated by the immunoSEQ multiplex PCR assay. The multiplex PCR relied on a mix of 60 forward primers for TCR Vbeta segments and 13 reverse primers for TCR Jbeta segments. The CDR3 region of rearranged TCR beta genes was amplified from genomic DNA with a multiplex PCR assay. The Illumina HiSeq System was used to sequence the amplified TCR beta libraries as 87-base-pair reads. As for how the authors treated the data: In a later analysis, tens of millions of unique TCR beta chains were counted across the 500 to 700 repertoires, and roughly 11 million of these chains were shared by at least two donors. A nearest-neighbor algorithm error-corrected the raw reads and collapsed the reads into unique sequences, merging closely related sequences to remove PCR and sequencing errors. CDR3 sequences were aligned to IMGT reference sequences to assign V, D and J gene segments. For a sequence to be retained, a match of at least six nucleotides to both a V gene segment and a J gene segment was required. Rearrangements were called productive when the CDR3 lacked stop codons and stayed in frame with V and J; all others were non-productive. Following IMGT convention, CDR3 was defined as the stretch from the second conserved V-encoded cysteine up to the conserved J-encoded phenylalanine. Sequences without an unambiguous match to a single V gene segment were excluded from the earlier analysis of a few hundred of the donors. An earlier analysis of fewer than 750 of the donors classified V segments as functional when productive rearrangements were above 56.7% and as segregating when the standard deviation between donors was above 5%. A statistical classification framework was built for diagnosing cytomegalovirus status from the catalog of TCR beta chain sequences. In a later analysis, TCR nucleotide sequences were compared against IMGT/GENE-DB human TR gene sequences so that V and J genes could be assigned. In a later analysis, CDR3 sequences and most-parsimonious VDJ recombination scenarios were assigned using the TCRdist pipeline. In a later analysis, each TCR beta chain was defined by its CDR3 amino acid sequence together with its V-gene family, and reads lacking a unique V-gene family were excluded. In a later analysis, fewer than 650 highly shared, low-generation-probability nucleotide sequences were removed to address suspected cross-contamination and a sequencing artifact. In a later analysis, a clonal expansion index for each public chain was calculated from normalized within-repertoire ranks of inferred template counts. In a later analysis, generation probabilities were computed with a VDJ recombination model fitted to out-of-frame rearrangements, and the resulting probabilities were checked against IGoR. In a later analysis, hypergeometric tests were used to score TCR-TCR, TCR-HLA and TCR-CMV co-occurrence, with a repertoire-size bias correction applied to TCR pairs. In a later analysis, false discovery rates were estimated by permuting HLA or CMV assignments 20 times. In a later analysis, co-occurring TCRs were grouped using DBSCAN, with TCRdist sequence similarity added in when clustering inside HLA-allele-positive subsets. Repertoires with fewer than 30,000 or more than 120,000 public chains, plus five repertoires with anomalous nucleotide sharing, were excluded from co-occurrence clustering. TCRdb took this table from immuneACCESS and kept in-frame rearrangements with V and J called. Such tables lack part of the clones; where checked against another copy, unresolved V genes explain under half of the gap, and the rest is unexplained. The D gene and trimming were derived from the DNA, and the V and J assignments and clone size from that table. The sample table records tens of thousands of clones; around 77% of these occur just once. Jointly, the top ten make up 5% of the sample.

Cut back by 1 base and 2 bases, the V and J ends lie 12 bases apart. The germline V gene (reference sequence) yields GTSNPN for CDR1 and SVGIG for CDR2. The CDR3 spans 16 amino acids, including both terminal residues. Left in the record is the CDR3 DNA by itself, 48 bases read in frame from the first base. The cohort comprised 550 to 700 healthy bone marrow donors. All cohort members were sampled while nominally healthy, although unrecorded immune exposures were likely present. The donor was CMV seropositive and was included in the group of 289 seropositive cohort members. A peripheral blood sample was provided by each donor, and peripheral blood mononuclear cells were used for TCR beta sequencing. The Qiagen DNeasy Blood Extraction Kit was used to extract genomic DNA from the blood cell samples.

The sequence joins TRBV30 to TRBJ1-6, with TRBD1 as a weak D call on 5 bases. The TCR sequence derives from a male donor in good health and CMV-seropositive. The sequenced material came from PBMCs. The DNA reads as follows: TGTGCCTGGAGTGCAGGAGGGGCCACCTATAATTCACCCCTCCACCTT. Translated, it reads CAWSAGGATYNSPLHL.